Listed here are 29 T cell receptor beta chains from one sample, sequenced in a study of T cell responses to AZD1222 COVID-19 vaccine. Profiled with immunoSEQ multiplex PCR; TCRdb holds only in-frame clones, not every one. The repertoire holds 90,000 to 150,000 clones, about nine tenths seen once, with approximately 7.6% in the top ten. The sequences come from peripheral blood, collected on day 0 of AZD1222 vaccination. The receptors here all came from an adult in good health.

V and J are TRBV10-2 and TRBJ2-7; possibly TRBD1 for D (6 bases). V lost 6 bases and J 2 bases, leaving 17 bases between the germline ends. The V gene's germline CDR1 is WSHSY and CDR2 SAAADI. The CDR3 contains 15 residues. CDR3 loop: CASRETGTPAYEQYF. The CDR3 region has the DNA TGCGCCAGCAGAGAGACCGGGACACCCGCCTACGAGCAGTACTTC.

This clone was counted a few times. This sequence joins TRBV6-5 and TRBJ2-7, with TRBD1 matching over 8 bases. Germline CDR1 and CDR2: MNHEY and SVGAGI. The V segment lost 2 bases and the J segment 3 bases; nucleotides outside the gene matches: 3. This CDR3 has 14 amino acids. CDR3 in DNA: TGTGCCAGCAGTTACGCGGACAGGGTCTACGAGCAGTACTTC. Protein product: CASSYADRVYEQYF.

V and J are TRBV7-2 and TRBJ2-7; 7 bases fit TRBD1. This CDR3 is built from 16 residues. Germline V lookup: CDR1 SGHTA, CDR2 FQGNSA. Trimming cost V 6 bases and J 0 bases; bases outside gene matches: 11. The CDR3 DNA is TGTGCCAGCAGTCGGGACAGCTCCTTTAGCTCCTACGAGCAGTACTTC. Protein product: CASSRDSSFSSYEQYF.

The genes are TRBV28 and TRBJ1-6; TRBD1 matches 8 bases. The ends lost 3 bases at V and 10 bases at J; junction bases unmatched: 8. The CDR3 covers 15 residues. Germline lookup yields CDR1 MDHEN and CDR2 SYDVKM. The CDR3 reads CASSLRGGQGSPLHF. The DNA for the CDR3 is TGTGCCAGCAGTTTGCGGGGCGGACAGGGCTCACCCCTCCACTTT.

The chain uses TRBV9 and TRBJ1-3; D unresolved. The V gene lost 0 bases and the J gene lost 0 bases, with 10 bases spanning the gap. The CDR3 loop spans 16 amino acids. Germline CDR1 reads SGDLS; CDR2 reads YYNGEE. The CDR3 loop reads CASSVDPGYSGNTIYF. The CDR3 DNA is TGTGCCAGCAGCGTAGATCCTGGCTACTCTGGAAACACCATATATTTT.

The J gene is TRBJ1-3, the V gene TRBV6-1; D is unresolved. The CDR3 runs to 16 residues. Per the germline V gene, CDR1 is MNHNS and CDR2 is SASEGT. Trimming pared 1 base from V and 0 bases from J, leaving 10 bases between. The CDR3 reads CASSEDSELSGNTIYF. As DNA, the CDR3 is TGTGCCAGCAGTGAAGATTCCGAGCTCTCTGGAAACACCATATATTTT.

This clone has a handful of counts. The rearrangement links TRBV7-8 to TRBJ2-3; either TRBD1 or TRBD2 may fit D (6 bases each). Germline-derived CDR1 and CDR2 are SGHVS and FQNEAQ. V lost 5 bases to trimming and J lost 1 base, with 13 bases between them. The CDR3 is made up of 15 amino acids. CDR3 sequence: CASSKQGLGTDTQYF. DNA for the CDR3: TGTGCCAGCAGCAAACAGGGACTTGGCACAGATACGCAGTATTTT.

In nucleotides, the CDR3 is TGTGCCAGCAGCCTAGATCGGGGGTCCTACAATGAGCAGTTCTTC. Its protein product is CASSLDRGSYNEQFF. This chain uses TRBV7-8 with TRBJ2-1, with a weak D call TRBD2 (6 bases). The germline gives CDR1 SGHVS, CDR2 FQNEAQ. The CDR3 covers 15 residues. V was pared by 5 bases and J by 1 base, with 12 bases between.

The genes are TRBV30 and TRBJ2-7; no reliable D call. Germline V gene data show CDR1 as GTSNPN and CDR2 as SVGIG (reference sequence). CDR3 length: 14 amino acids. V was clipped by 3 bases and J by 2 bases, with 14 bases between them. This CDR3 reads CAWRRAGDTYEQYF. In nucleotides, the CDR3 is TGTGCCTGGAGAAGGGCAGGTGATACCTACGAGCAGTACTTC. Combining the CDR3 with reference TRBV30 and TRBJ2-7 gives the whole variable domain SQTIHQWPATLVQPVGSPLSLECTVEGTSNPNLYWYRQAAGRGLQLLFYSVGIGQISSEVPQNLSASRPQDRQFILSSKKLLLSDSGFYLCAWRRAGDTYEQYFGPGTRLTVT.

This clone was seen a few times. The chain employs TRBV3-1 (or the pseudogene TRBV3-2) and TRBJ2-1; D unresolved. The CDR3 has 14 residues. The V gene lost 1 base and the J gene lost 6 bases, with 10 bases spanning the gap. Germline values: CDR1 LGHDT, CDR2 YNNKEL (reference sequence). In DNA, the CDR3 is TGTGCCAGCAGCCAAGGGTACCTTCTCAATGAGCAGTTCTTC. This codes for CASSQGYLLNEQFF.

The chain links TRBV7-2 to TRBJ2-7; TRBD1 matches 9 bases. CDR3 size: 15 residues. Germline CDR1 reads SGHTA; CDR2 reads FQGNSA. The J segment lost 5 bases and the V segment lost 4 bases, leaving 9 bases of the junction unmatched. CDR3: CASSSPGTGQHEQYF. DNA for the CDR3: TGTGCCAGCAGCTCCCCCGGGACAGGGCAACACGAGCAGTACTTC.

This chain links TRBV9 with TRBJ1-2; D call uncertain. CDR3 length equals 15 residues. Trimming removed 0 bases from V and 0 bases from J, with 9 bases in between. The germline CDR1 and CDR2 sequences are SGDLS and YYNGEE. The CDR3, as DNA: TGTGCCAGCAGCGTAGGACTCGTAGCTAACTATGGCTACACCTTC. It specifies CASSVGLVANYGYTF.

The rearrangement uses TRBV2 and TRBJ1-2; 10 bases match TRBD1. V lost 7 bases, J lost 4 bases, and 12 bases stayed unmatched. The CDR3 runs to 16 residues. Germline V lookup: CDR1 SNHLY, CDR2 FYNNEI. CDR3 in amino acids: CASNGGAGTGVYGYTF. The CDR3 DNA reads as TGTGCCAGCAATGGGGGGGCCGGGACAGGGGTCTATGGCTACACCTTC. Drawing the rest from reference TRBV2 and TRBJ1-2, the complete variable domain is EPEVTQTPSHQVTQMGQEVILRCVPISNHLYFYWYRQILGQKVEFLVSFYNNEISEKSEIFDDQFSVERPDGSNFTLKIRSTKLEDSAMYFCASNGGAGTGVYGYTFGSGTRLTVV.

The V and J genes are TRBV12-3 or TRBV12-4 and TRBJ1-2, with 9 bases matching TRBD1. V trimming: 6 bases; J trimming: 6 bases; junction bases outside the gene matches: 5. There are 13 residues in the CDR3. The CDR3 nucleotides are TGTGCCAGCAGACAGGGACAGGGCAATGGCTACACCTTC. Translated, it gives CASRQGQGNGYTF.

V usage is TRBV5-4 and J usage is TRBJ2-1; 10 bases map to TRBD2. V was clipped by 4 bases and J by 3 bases; unmatched bases: 10. Looked up from germline, CDR1 is SGHNT and CDR2 is YYREEE (reference sequence). The CDR3 spans 17 residues. The CDR3 sequence: CASSLPFLAGVYNEQFF. CDR3 in DNA: TGTGCCAGCAGCCTCCCTTTTCTAGCGGGAGTCTACAATGAGCAGTTCTTC.

This chain links TRBV9 with TRBJ1-3; tentative D call: TRBD1 (5 bases). The CDR3 totals 17 residues. CDR1 SGDLS and CDR2 YYNGEE come from the germline V gene. The ends were cut back, 6 bases at V and 0 bases at J, with 19 bases in the middle. This chain's CDR3 is CASTLHPQGLSGNTIYF. CDR3 nucleotides: TGTGCCAGCACCTTACACCCCCAGGGACTCTCTGGAAACACCATATATTTT.

The V gene is TRBV5-1, the J gene TRBJ1-1, with D perhaps TRBD1 (5 bases). V gave up 0 bases and J gave up 4 bases, with 13 bases separating them. This CDR3 has 15 residues. Germline assignment: CDR1 SGHRS and CDR2 YFSETQ. The CDR3 sequence: CASSLASRGPTEAFF. Written as DNA, the CDR3 is TGCGCCAGCAGCTTGGCCTCAAGGGGACCCACTGAAGCTTTCTTT.

The chain joins TRBV5-6 to TRBJ1-2; D is ambiguous. From germline, CDR1 is SGHDT and CDR2 YYEEEE. V was shortened by 0 bases and J by 0 bases, with 12 bases between the two germline ends. CDR3 length equals 16 residues. CDR3 DNA sequence: TGTGCCAGCAGCTTGGTTGGCGGGGTGACTAACTATGGCTACACCTTC. Amino acid sequence: CASSLVGGVTNYGYTF.

The chain links TRBV6-5 to TRBJ1-1, with D perhaps TRBD1 (5 bases). CDR3 size: 14 residues. Trimming pared 4 bases from V and 1 base from J, leaving 10 bases between. Germline V gene sequence: CDR1 MNHEY, CDR2 SVGAGI. CDR3 DNA sequence: TGTGCCAGCAGTTCCAGGGTTACGAACACTGAAGCTTTCTTT. It specifies CASSSRVTNTEAFF.

The J gene is TRBJ2-5, the V gene TRBV19, with TRBD1 matching 8 bases. Trimming removed 9 bases from V and 3 bases from J; junction bases left unmatched: 6. This CDR3 has 13 amino acids. Germline lookup yields CDR1 LNHDA and CDR2 SQIVND (reference sequence). The CDR3 loop reads CASTDRVEETQYF. The CDR3 DNA follows: TGTGCCAGCACGGACAGGGTTGAAGAGACCCAGTACTTC.

Note on this clone: The junction differs from germline at one of its ends, possibly a read error. The chain has TRBV30 and TRBJ2-3, with no clear D. In germline, CDR1 is GTSNPN, CDR2 SVGIG (reference sequence). The CDR3 has 12 residues. The CDR3 reads CAWSVGKSARNF. CDR3 sequence (DNA): TGTGCCTGGAGTGTTGGCAAGTCGGCCAGGAATTTT. Complete variable domain (other parts from reference TRBV30 and TRBJ2-3): SQTIHQWPATLVQPVGSPLSLECTVEGTSNPNLYWYRQAAGRGLQLLFYSVGIGQISSEVPQNLSASRPQDRQFILSSKKLLLSDSGFYLCAWSVGKSARNFGPGTRLTVL.

The chain carries TRBV7-6 and TRBJ1-1, with 10 bases aligning to TRBD1. CDR1 is SGHVS, CDR2 FNYEAQ, per germline. CDR3 length: 15 amino acids. Trimming cost V 0 bases and J 4 bases; bases outside gene matches: 2. The DNA of the CDR3 is TGTGCCAGCAGCTTAGCGGGGACAGGGGCCACTGAAGCTTTCTTT. Protein product: CASSLAGTGATEAFF.

CDR3 coding DNA: TGTGCCAGTAGTATTGCAGGGAGCTCCTACGAGCAGTACTTC. Its translation is CASSIAGSSYEQYF. The chain joins TRBV19 to TRBJ2-7, with D perhaps assigned TRBD1 or TRBD2 (5 bases each). Germline V gene lookup returns CDR1 LNHDA and CDR2 SQIVND (reference sequence). The CDR3 extends over 14 amino acids. V lost 3 bases, J lost 0 bases, and 9 bases lay in between. The full variable domain, its missing parts supplied by reference TRBV19 and TRBJ2-7, is DGGITQSPKYLFRKEGQNVTLSCEQNLNHDAMYWYRQDPGQGLRLIYYSQIVNDFQKGDIAEGYSVSREKKESFPLTVTSAQKNPTAFYLCASSIAGSSYEQYFGPGTRLTVT.

The rearrangement uses TRBV7-2 and TRBJ2-7, with TRBD2 identical over 12 bases. CDR1 is SGHTA and CDR2 is FQGNSA in the germline V gene. The junction had 3 bases not matched to a gene; V was cut back by 6 bases and J by 0 bases. The CDR3 is 15 amino acids. CDR3 nucleotide sequence: TGTGCCAGCAGAACGACTAGCGGGAGCTCCTACGAGCAGTACTTC. It codes for CASRTTSGSSYEQYF.

The V and J genes are TRBV18 and TRBJ2-2; perhaps D is TRBD1 or TRBD2 (5 bases each). The germline gives CDR1 KGHSH, CDR2 LQKENI. The V end lost 6 bases, the J end lost 9 bases, and 17 bases lay between the germline ends. The CDR3 sequence is 14 residues long. This CDR3 reads CASSPGPSDRELFF. CDR3 bases: TGTGCCAGCTCGCCGGGACCGTCAGACCGGGAGCTGTTTTTT.

The chain joins TRBV7-9 to TRBJ1-2; D remains unclear. V was trimmed by 5 bases and J by 10 bases, leaving 17 bases between them. Looked up from germline, CDR1 is SEHNR and CDR2 is FQNEAQ (reference sequence). CDR3 size: 13 residues. The CDR3 region has the DNA TGTGCCAGCAGCCCTGTCCAGGAGCTAGCCTACACCTTC. This codes for CASSPVQELAYTF.

V is TRBV9 and J is TRBJ2-1; 11 nucleotides agree with TRBD2. Germline V CDR1 and CDR2: SGDLS, YYNGEE. V dropped 4 bases and J dropped 2; count of bases not matched to a gene: 8. The CDR3 runs to 17 residues. CDR3: CASSTASGGLAYNEQFF. The CDR3 nucleotides read TGTGCCAGCAGCACCGCTAGCGGGGGGCTTGCCTACAATGAGCAGTTCTTC. The variable domain in full, with the rest retrieved from reference TRBV9 and TRBJ2-1, is DSGVTQTPKHLITATGQRVTLRCSPRSGDLSVYWYQQSLDQGLQFLIQYYNGEERAKGNILERFSAQQFPDLHSELNLSSLELGDSALYFCASSTASGGLAYNEQFFGPGTRLTVL.

CDR3 loop: CASSPQGNYGYTF. The CDR3 DNA follows: TGTGCCAGCAGTCCCCAGGGGAACTATGGCTACACCTTC. The gene calls are TRBV3-1 (or the pseudogene TRBV3-2) and TRBJ1-2; D perhaps matches TRBD1 (6 bases). The CDR3 covers 13 residues. The V gene lost 6 bases and the J gene lost 2 bases, with 10 bases spanning the gap. The germline V gene has CDR1 LGHDT and CDR2 YNNKEL (reference sequence).

This clone was recorded only once. The genes are TRBV27 and TRBJ1-2, with D possibly matching TRBD1 (6 bases). Germline loops: CDR1 MNHEY, CDR2 SMNVEV (reference sequence). V lost 7 bases to trimming and J lost 8 bases, with 17 bases between them. The CDR3 is made up of 13 amino acids. CDR3 in amino acids: CASTTGRGAGYTF. DNA for the CDR3: TGTGCCAGCACCACAGGACGGGGGGCGGGCTACACCTTC.